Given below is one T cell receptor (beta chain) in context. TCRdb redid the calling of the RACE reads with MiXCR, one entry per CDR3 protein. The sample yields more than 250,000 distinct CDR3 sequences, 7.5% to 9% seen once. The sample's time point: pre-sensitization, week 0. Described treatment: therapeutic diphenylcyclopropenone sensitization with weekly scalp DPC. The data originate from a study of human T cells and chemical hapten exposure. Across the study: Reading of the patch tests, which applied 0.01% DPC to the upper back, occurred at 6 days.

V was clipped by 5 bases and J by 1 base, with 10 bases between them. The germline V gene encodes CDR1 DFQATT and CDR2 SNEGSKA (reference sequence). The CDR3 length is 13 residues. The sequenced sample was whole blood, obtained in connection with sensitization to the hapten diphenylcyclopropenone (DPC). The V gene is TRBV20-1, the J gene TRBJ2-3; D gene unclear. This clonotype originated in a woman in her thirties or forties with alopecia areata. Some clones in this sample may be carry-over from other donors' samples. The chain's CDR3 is CSAGGRGTDTQYF. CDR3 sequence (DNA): TGCAGTGCTGGCGGACGGGGCACAGATACGCAGTATTTT.